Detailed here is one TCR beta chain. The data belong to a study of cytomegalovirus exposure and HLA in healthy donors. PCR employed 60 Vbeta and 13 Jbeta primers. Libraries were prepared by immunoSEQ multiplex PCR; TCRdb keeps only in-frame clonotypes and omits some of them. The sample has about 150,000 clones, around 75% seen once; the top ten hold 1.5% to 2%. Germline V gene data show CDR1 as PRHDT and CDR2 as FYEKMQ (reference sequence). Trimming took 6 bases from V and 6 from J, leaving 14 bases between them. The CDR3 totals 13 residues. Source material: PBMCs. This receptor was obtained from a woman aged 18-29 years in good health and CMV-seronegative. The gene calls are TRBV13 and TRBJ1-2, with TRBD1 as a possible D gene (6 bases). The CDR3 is CASSKDRFNGYTF. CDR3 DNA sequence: TGTGCCAGCAGTAAGGACAGATTCAATGGCTACACCTTC.